This T cell receptor (beta chain) is drawn from a study of blood T cell repertoires in COVID-19. Overall study: The United States, Italy and Spain were the sources of the acute and convalescent COVID-19 samples. T cells, B-cell-depleted T cells, or PBMCs provided the cDNA or gDNA that served as material.

In the original workflow: Estimates of nucleated cell counts were drawn from the amplification of reference gene primers. The protocol was immunoSEQ multiplex PCR, while the TCRdb copy is restricted to in-frame clones and leaves out a portion. The V and J calls and clone size were taken over from that table, and D and trimming were inferred from the DNA. The sample yields 50,000 to 60,000 clones, roughly 89% seen once. V lost 2 bases to trimming and J lost 4 bases, with 11 bases between them. This CDR3 region has 14 residues. Germline loops: CDR1 SEHNR, CDR2 FQNEAQ (reference sequence). The chain combines TRBV7-9 with TRBJ1-2; D call uncertain. This receptor was obtained from a human donor in a cohort sampled during active COVID-19. The sample consisted of peripheral blood. As DNA, the CDR3 is TGTGCCAGCAGCTTAAACGCACAGTTCTATGGCTACACCTTC. Protein: CASSLNAQFYGYTF.